This TCR beta chain stems from a study of blood T cells in healthy people across ages. A second PCR of 7 to 11 cycles used a sample-barcoded 5' primer and a J-beta primer mix. Each CDR3 protein is one row after TCRdb ran MiXCR on the 5' RACE reads. Of roughly 800,000 distinct CDR3 sequences listed, 55% to 70% are singletons. Germline V gene data show CDR1 as MNHNS and CDR2 as SASEGT. This CDR3 has 13 residues. Sequenced input: blood. The sequence derives from a man aged 25 to 40 in good health. V is TRBV6-1 and J is TRBJ2-5; no definite D call. The end of the DNA is better explained by TRBJ2-7, so the J call may be wrong. The CDR3 spells CASSEASAYEQYF. The CDR3 DNA reads as TGTGCCAGCAGTGAAGCGTCCGCCTACGAGCAGTACTTC.